This T cell receptor (beta chain) is drawn from a study of T-cell reconstitution after alpha-beta-depleted transplantation in children. For TCRbeta, the library was prepared with unique molecular identifiers. MiXCR was run by TCRdb on the PCR reads, yielding one entry per CDR3 protein. The repertoire consists of hundreds of thousands of distinct CDR3 sequences, with around 17% occurring once and the leading ten covering approximately 3%. Trimming left V 1 base short and J 3 bases short, with 12 bases between. CDR1 SQVTM and CDR2 ANQGSEA come from the germline V gene. There are 14 residues in the CDR3.

This specimen was PBMCs from the stem cell graft donor, taken from the stem cell graft. The receptor comes from a human donor who donated a stem cell graft to a child with acute lymphoblastic leukemia. V usage is TRBV29-1 and J usage is TRBJ1-2; D perhaps matches TRBD1 (5 bases). CDR3 bases: TGCAGCGTTGAAGGGGGCGCTTGGGACTATGGCTACACCTTC. Its protein is CSVEGGAWDYGYTF.